Each of the 18 T cell receptor beta chains below was sequenced from the same sample in a study of CXCR3-negative and CXCR3-positive naive CD8 T cells. Study results and limitations: Naive cells that were CXCR3-positive had more hydrophobic TRB CDR3s (compared with CXCR3-negative naive cells).

The authors made the TRB cDNA libraries by 5' RACE using UMI labels. Each CDR3 protein gets one entry in TCRdb, which reprocessed the 5' RACE reads and gives no DNA. The sample totals 90,000 to 100,000 distinct CDR3 sequences; its top ten clones hold 0.9% to 1.2%. Which antigens these TCRs recognize remains unknown. Sequenced input: naive CXCR3+ CD8+ T cells from blood. Subset: CD45RO-CCR7+CD27+CD95- naive CD8+ T cells expressing CXCR3 (TNR3+). These receptors were collected from a human donor in good health. Some clones in this sample may be carry-over from other donors' samples.

J is TRBJ2-5 and V is TRBV7-2; TCRdb selects TRBD1, and the lack of DNA leaves this call unchecked. The CDR3 is 15 residues long. CDR1 and CDR2 from the germline V gene are SGHTA and FQGNSA. The CDR3: CASSPGQGADETQYF.

V is TRBV14 and J is TRBJ2-1; TCRdb outputs TRBD2, but without DNA this stays unchecked. CDR1 is SGHDN, CDR2 FVKESK, per germline. The CDR3 runs to 15 residues. CDR3 protein: CASSQTSGSNNEQFF. Supplemented by reference TRBV14 and TRBJ2-1, the full variable domain reads EAGVTQFPSHSVIEKGQTVTLRCDPISGHDNLYWYRRVMGKEIKFLLHFVKESKQDESGMPNNRFLAERTGGTYSTLKVQPAELEDSGVYFCASSQTSGSNNEQFFGPGTRLTVL.

This chain uses TRBV18 with TRBJ2-7; TCRdb indicates TRBD1, and absent DNA this call remains unverified. CDR3 size: 15 residues. The germline CDR1 and CDR2 sequences are KGHSH and LQKENI. The CDR3 sequence: CASSRPGPGSYEQYF.

The gene calls are TRBV29-1 and TRBJ2-2. CDR3 size: 13 residues. Germline V CDR1 and CDR2: SQVTM, ANQGSEA. This CDR3 reads CSVERQNTGELFF.

The chain combines TRBV4-1 with TRBJ1-6; TCRdb's D gene call, TRBD1, goes unchecked for lack of DNA. Germline CDR1 is MGHRA and CDR2 is YSYEKL. The CDR3 runs to 14 residues. This chain's CDR3 is CASSQGTLNSPLHF.

The chain recombines TRBV12-3 or TRBV12-4 with TRBJ2-7; as DNA is missing, the TRBD1 call by TCRdb cannot be tested. The CDR3 extends over 14 amino acids. CDR3 loop: CASSTGVYSYEQYF.

The chain uses TRBV13 and TRBJ2-7. Germline V gene lookup returns CDR1 PRHDT and CDR2 FYEKMQ (reference sequence). The CDR3 length is 13 residues. The CDR3 loop reads CASSLGMMGEQYF.

The V gene is TRBV6-5, the J gene TRBJ1-2; without DNA, the TCRdb call of TRBD1 cannot be checked. Germline CDR1 and CDR2: MNHEY and SVGAGI. The CDR3 has 11 amino acids. CDR3 protein: CASSDGQGGMF.

V gene TRBV29-1 combines with J gene TRBJ2-7; the D call from TCRdb, TRBD1, cannot be confirmed without DNA. This CDR3 has 15 residues. Germline-derived CDR1 and CDR2 are SQVTM and ANQGSEA. The CDR3 is CSVRPQDRDLYEQYF.

CDR3 sequence reads: CASSSYIGFDEQFF. V is TRBV14 and J is TRBJ2-1. Germline CDR1 is SGHDN and CDR2 is FVKESK. The CDR3 is made up of 14 amino acids.

The chain recombines TRBV7-7 with TRBJ2-1; the TCRdb D gene call, TRBD1, has no DNA to confirm it. In germline, CDR1 is SSHAT, CDR2 FNYEAQ (reference sequence). This CDR3 is 21 amino acids long. CDR3 loop: CASSLVAWGGARVQLNNEQFF.

The chain has TRBV7-6 and TRBJ2-1. Per germline, CDR1 SGHVS and CDR2 FNYEAQ. The CDR3 totals 14 residues. CDR3 sequence: CASSLVGDYNEQFF.

J is TRBJ2-7 and V is TRBV12-3 or TRBV12-4. This CDR3 is built from 14 residues. CDR3 amino acids: CASSSPANSYEQYF.

The chain joins TRBV19 to TRBJ1-1. This CDR3 comprises 11 residues. The germline CDR1 and CDR2 sequences are LNHDA and SQIVND (reference sequence). Here the CDR3 reads CASSLYAEAFF.

V gene TRBV10-2 combines with J gene TRBJ2-1. CDR3 length: 14 amino acids. CDR1 and CDR2 (germline): WSHSY, SAAADI. The CDR3: CASSRPQKDNEQFF.

The chain carries TRBV6-4 and TRBJ2-2. Germline loops: CDR1 MRHNA, CDR2 SNTAGT. CDR3 length equals 14 residues. The CDR3 loop reads CASSDSVGTGELFF.

J is TRBJ2-5 and V is TRBV28; TCRdb's D call, TRBD1, is unchecked because there is no DNA. This CDR3 contains 17 residues. CDR1 and CDR2 from the germline V gene are MDHEN and SYDVKM. CDR3 residues: CASSPEFRDRAQETQYF.

The J gene is TRBJ2-7, the V gene TRBV29-1; TCRdb's D call, TRBD1, is unchecked because there is no DNA. Germline CDR1 reads SQVTM; CDR2 reads ANQGSEA. The CDR3 consists of 16 residues. The CDR3 is CSVESGLGTDAYEQYF.